The clone carrying this TCR beta chain came up a few times. Its antigen is not known. In the PCR, 60 Vbeta and 13 Jbeta primers were used. TCRdb's copy holds only in-frame clones and misses some; the assay was immunoSEQ multiplex PCR. The sample includes about 160,000 clones, 75% to 90% of them seen just once. CDR3 length: 14 residues. V lost 3 bases and J 8 bases, leaving 13 bases between the germline ends. Germline loops: CDR1 KGHSH, CDR2 LQKENI. These data are taken from a study of cytomegalovirus exposure and HLA in healthy donors. Study results and caveats: The productive fraction for most TCR beta V segments was about 87% or about 30% in an earlier analysis. Immune exposure was documented only through CMV serostatus. Reported results showed that the classifier diagnosed cytomegalovirus status with high specificity and sensitivity. In a later analysis, TCR beta V- and J-gene trimming was associated with a missense DCLRE1C variant.

The origin of this receptor is a young man in good health and CMV-seronegative. The sample consisted of PBMCs. The chain has TRBV18 and TRBJ1-4, with D perhaps matching TRBD1 (5 bases). CDR3 in amino acids: CASSPWGVGEKLFF. In DNA form, the CDR3 reads TGTGCCAGCTCACCTTGGGGGGTTGGAGAAAAACTGTTTTTT.